This TCR beta chain originates from a study of cytomegalovirus exposure and HLA in healthy donors. With 5 bases clipped from V and 4 bases from J, the junction kept 3 bases outside the gene matches. Germline V gene sequence: CDR1 LNHDA, CDR2 SQIVND (reference sequence). The CDR3 has 13 residues. The PCR made use of 60 Vbeta and 13 Jbeta primers. The method was immunoSEQ multiplex PCR; TCRdb's version includes in-frame clones alone and lacks a portion of them. Of hundreds of thousands of clones listed, about 80% are singletons. V gene TRBV19 combines with J gene TRBJ2-5, with 8 bases matching TRBD2. This clonotype was obtained from a woman aged 55-69 years in good health and CMV-seropositive. The specimen was PBMCs. CDR3 sequence: CASSLSGGETQYF. The CDR3 bases are TGTGCCAGTAGTTTAAGCGGGGGAGAGACCCAGTACTTC.